This T cell receptor (beta chain) came from a study of cytomegalovirus exposure and HLA in healthy donors. Study-wide results and caveats: When analyzed later, a missense DCLRE1C variant was found to be linked to TCR beta V- and J-gene trimming.

Researchers ran the PCR with 60 Vbeta and 13 Jbeta primers. The table came from immunoSEQ multiplex PCR; TCRdb's copy has only in-frame clones and leaves some out. The sample has 90,000 to 110,000 clones; approximately 72% are singletons. V dropped 7 bases and J dropped 7; count of bases not matched to a gene: 7. This CDR3 is built from 13 residues. Germline lookup yields CDR1 SQVTM and CDR2 ANQGSEA. In the case of this clone: The antigen remains undetermined.

The chain carries TRBV29-1 and TRBJ1-4; 9 positions agree with TRBD1. The material sequenced was PBMCs. This receptor was identified in a young man in good health and CMV-seronegative. The CDR3 loop is CSATQGASEKLFF. The DNA for the CDR3 is TGCAGCGCCACACAGGGGGCTTCTGAAAAACTGTTTTTT.